The sequence of this TCR beta chain was determined in a study of shared T cell receptors in the human thymus (dated by TCRdb to the early 2020s). In terms of the full investigation: The study examined how self-reactive, shared T-cell receptor alpha chains are generated in the human thymus.

Comment on this clone: The specificity of this receptor is unknown. No qualities accompany the bases; no much larger clone lies one base away.

Library preparation was by the immunoSEQ multiplex PCR assay. What TCRdb holds here is the immuneACCESS table cut down to in-frame rearrangements. Part of the clones is not present; checked against another copy, under half of the missing clones reflect an unresolved V gene, and the others are unexplained. For this sample the table gives 700,000 or so clones, of which 80% to 90% were detected only once. The ten largest clones take up more than 0.01% of the sample. The CDR3 sequence holds 16 residues, the cysteine and phenylalanine included. Only the CDR3 portion is preserved as DNA: 48 bases, with reading frame beginning at the first base. CDR1 SGHRS and CDR2 YFSETQ were looked up in the germline V gene. The germline V end is reduced by 4 bases and the J end by 2 bases; junction bases left unmatched: 8. The data also belong to a second study, concerning human thymus T cells. Reported in the second study: The donors were immunologically healthy infants in Finland who had open corrective cardiac surgery for congenital heart defects. Thymus tissue was collected as surgical resects that were removed during corrective cardiac surgery. Biased V and J gene segment usage appeared to be present in both thymic and peripheral blood repertoires. The related research found that thymic TCR repertoires overlapped highly between unrelated individuals. The study described the TCR alpha and beta repertoires in about eight infant thymus samples and a few matching peripheral blood samples. The cohort included more than five male and a couple of female infants, with donor ages spanning 7 to 244 days. Thymocytes were mechanically released from the tissue and were stored as pellets of roughly 10-32 million cells at -70 degrees C. A QIAsymphony instrument was used to extract genomic DNA from frozen cell pellets. The immunoSEQ multiplex PCR assay was used to amplify the TCRB and TCRAD loci from a standardized quantity of quality-controlled genomic DNA. Amplicons spanned the V(D)J region at a length sufficient to cover the CDR3 and identify V and J genes. Amplicon sequencing was performed on an Illumina platform through the commercial immunoSEQ service. Primer bias and sequencing errors were corrected using previously described methods, and TCRAD and TCRB definitions followed the IMGT database. immunoSEQ Analyzer 3.0 and VDJTools were used for repertoire analysis, which covered basic statistics, V/J segment usage, diversity estimates, rarefaction and pairwise overlap. Diversity was estimated with Chao1, ChaoE, Efron-Thisted, Shannon and inverse Simpson indices, and also on datasets down-sampled to the smallest sample. For repertoire overlap, CDR3 nucleotide sequence, V gene and J gene had to match strictly, and clustering was done by Jaccard-based multidimensional scaling. On average, thymus samples yielded about 810,000 unique TCRB clonotypes, whereas blood samples yielded some 80,000.

The chain was built from TRBV5-1 and TRBJ2-1; 8 nucleotides in the junction match TRBD2. This TCR was sampled from a girl less than two years old with a congenital heart defect. Donor details come from another sample of the same person, matched by shared clones. Input material: thymocytes. The sequence in DNA is TGCGCCAGCAGCCCTCTGAGCGGGGGCCCCTACAATGAGCAGTTCTTC. It translates as CASSPLSGGPYNEQFF.